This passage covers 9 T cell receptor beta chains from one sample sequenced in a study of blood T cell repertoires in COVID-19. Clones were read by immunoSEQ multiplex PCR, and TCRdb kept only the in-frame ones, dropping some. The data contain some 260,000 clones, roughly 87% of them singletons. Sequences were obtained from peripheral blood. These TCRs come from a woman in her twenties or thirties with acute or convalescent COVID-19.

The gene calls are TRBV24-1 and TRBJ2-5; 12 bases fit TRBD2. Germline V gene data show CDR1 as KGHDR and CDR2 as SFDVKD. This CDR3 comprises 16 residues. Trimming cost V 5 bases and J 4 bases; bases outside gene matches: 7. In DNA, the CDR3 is TGTGCCACCAGTGGCACTAGCGGGAGGATGAGAGAGACCCAGTACTTC. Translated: CATSGTSGRMRETQYF.

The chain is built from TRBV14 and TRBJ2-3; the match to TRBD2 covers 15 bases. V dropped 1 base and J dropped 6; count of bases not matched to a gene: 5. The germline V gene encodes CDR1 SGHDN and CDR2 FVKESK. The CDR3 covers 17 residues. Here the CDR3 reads CASSQGTSGRASDTQYF. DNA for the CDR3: TGTGCCAGCAGCCAAGGGACTAGCGGGAGGGCGTCGGATACGCAGTATTTT. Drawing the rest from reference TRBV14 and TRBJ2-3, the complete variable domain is EAGVTQFPSHSVIEKGQTVTLRCDPISGHDNLYWYRRVMGKEIKFLLHFVKESKQDESGMPNNRFLAERTGGTYSTLKVQPAELEDSGVYFCASSQGTSGRASDTQYFGPGTRLTVL.

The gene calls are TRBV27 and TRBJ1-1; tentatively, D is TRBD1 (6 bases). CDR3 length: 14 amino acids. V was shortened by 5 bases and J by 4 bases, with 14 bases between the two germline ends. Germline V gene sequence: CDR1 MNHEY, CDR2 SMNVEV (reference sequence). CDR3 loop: CASSTQGYGTEAFF. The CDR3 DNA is TGTGCCAGCAGTACCCAGGGGTACGGCACTGAAGCTTTCTTT.

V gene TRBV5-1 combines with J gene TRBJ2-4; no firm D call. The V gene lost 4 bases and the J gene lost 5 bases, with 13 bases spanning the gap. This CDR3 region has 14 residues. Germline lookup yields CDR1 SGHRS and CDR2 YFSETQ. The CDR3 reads CASSRGGEQNIQYF. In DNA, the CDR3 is TGCGCCAGCAGCCGTGGTGGTGAGCAAAACATTCAGTACTTC.

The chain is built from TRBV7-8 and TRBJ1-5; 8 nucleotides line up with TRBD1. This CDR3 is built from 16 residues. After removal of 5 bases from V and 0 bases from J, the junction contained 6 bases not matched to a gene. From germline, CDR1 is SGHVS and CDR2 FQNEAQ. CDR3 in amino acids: CASSGGTGHSNQPQHF. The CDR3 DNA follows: TGTGCCAGCAGCGGAGGGACAGGTCATAGCAATCAGCCCCAGCATTTT.

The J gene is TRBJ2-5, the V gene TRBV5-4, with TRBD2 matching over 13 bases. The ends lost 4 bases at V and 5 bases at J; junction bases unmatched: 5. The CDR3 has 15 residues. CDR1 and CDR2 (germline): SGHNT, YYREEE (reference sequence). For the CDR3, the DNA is TGTGCCAGCAGCCCCGGACTAGCGGGAGCGGAGACCCAGTACTTC. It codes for CASSPGLAGAETQYF.

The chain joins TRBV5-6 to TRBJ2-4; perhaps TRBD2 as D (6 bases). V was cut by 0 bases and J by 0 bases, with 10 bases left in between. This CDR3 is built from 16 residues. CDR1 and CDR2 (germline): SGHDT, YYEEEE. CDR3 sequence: CASSLGAGLAKNIQYF. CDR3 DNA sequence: TGTGCCAGCAGCTTGGGTGCGGGACTAGCCAAAAACATTCAGTACTTC.

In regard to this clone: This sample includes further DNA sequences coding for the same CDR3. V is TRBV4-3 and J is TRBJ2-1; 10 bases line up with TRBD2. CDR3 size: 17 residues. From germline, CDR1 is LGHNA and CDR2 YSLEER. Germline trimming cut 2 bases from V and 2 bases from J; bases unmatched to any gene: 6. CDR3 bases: TGCGCCAGCAGCCAACGTTTAGCGGGAGGTACCTACAATGAGCAGTTCTTC. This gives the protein CASSQRLAGGTYNEQFF.

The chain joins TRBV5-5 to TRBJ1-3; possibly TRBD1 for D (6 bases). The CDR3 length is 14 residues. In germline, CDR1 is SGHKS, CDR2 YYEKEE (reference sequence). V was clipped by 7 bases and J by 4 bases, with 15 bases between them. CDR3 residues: CASLGSGAGNTIYF. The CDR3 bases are TGTGCCAGCCTCGGATCAGGGGCCGGAAACACCATATATTTT.